This TCR beta chain was obtained from a study of T cells in localized non-small cell lung cancer. Overall study results and limits: Uninvolved adjacent lung showed higher T cell clonality than tumor. A raised T cell density in blood coincided with lengthier overall survival. Heterogeneity is still possible, as just one tumor region was sequenced.

This CDR3 spans 14 amino acids. The V and J ends lost 6 bases and 8 bases respectively, with 19 bases between them. Per the germline V gene, CDR1 is SGHTA and CDR2 is FQGNSA. The method was immunoSEQ multiplex PCR; TCRdb's version includes in-frame clones alone and lacks a portion of them. This table has more than 35,000 clones, roughly nine tenths appearing once. To note about this clone: Its cognate antigen is unknown.

The sample consisted of peripheral blood, taken before any cancer treatment. This receptor was identified in a female donor older than 55 with stage I lung adenocarcinoma. V and J are TRBV7-2 and TRBJ1-2; D unresolved. CDR3 sequence reads: CASSPYGILRGYTF. CDR3 nucleotide sequence: TGTGCCAGCAGTCCGTATGGGATCCTGCGGGGCTACACCTTC.